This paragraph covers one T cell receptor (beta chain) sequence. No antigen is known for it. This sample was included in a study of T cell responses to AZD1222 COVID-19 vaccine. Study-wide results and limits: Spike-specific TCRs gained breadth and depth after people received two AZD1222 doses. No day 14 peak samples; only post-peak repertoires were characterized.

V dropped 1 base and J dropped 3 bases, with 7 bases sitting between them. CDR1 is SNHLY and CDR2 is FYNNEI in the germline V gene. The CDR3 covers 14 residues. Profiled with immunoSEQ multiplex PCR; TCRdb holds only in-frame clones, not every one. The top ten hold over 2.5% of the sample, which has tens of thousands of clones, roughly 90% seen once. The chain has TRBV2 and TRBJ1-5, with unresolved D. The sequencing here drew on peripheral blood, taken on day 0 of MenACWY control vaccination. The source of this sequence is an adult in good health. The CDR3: CASSEGLPNQPQHF. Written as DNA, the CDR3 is TGTGCCAGCAGTGAAGGACTTCCCAATCAGCCCCAGCATTTT.